The 3 T cell receptor beta chains in this list originate from one sample, sequenced in a study of identical twins. TCRdb analysed the 5' RACE reads with MiXCR anew, one entry per CDR3 protein. Of 600,000 to 700,000 distinct CDR3 sequences listed, around 20% are singletons. The same sample was also studied in work on T cells expressing NK-cell markers.

The sequenced sample consisted of PBMCs. The source is a woman aged 18 to 35 in good health.

Points on this clonotype: A much more abundant neighbour one base away suggests this may be a read error. The chain carries TRBV29-1 and TRBJ2-7; D might be TRBD1 or TRBD2, each matching 5 bases. Germline V gene sequence: CDR1 SQVTM, CDR2 ANQGSEA. This CDR3 is 13 amino acids long. CDR3 region: CSVEVGTSYEKYF. In DNA form, the CDR3 reads TGCAGCGTTGAAGTCGGGACCTCCTACGAGAAGTACTTC.

This chain connects TRBV27 to TRBJ2-2; the D is unclear. V lost 6 bases to trimming and J lost 5 bases, with 13 bases between them. CDR3 length: 14 amino acids. Looked up from germline, CDR1 is MNHEY and CDR2 is SMNVEV (reference sequence). CDR3 bases: TGTGCCAGCAGATTAGGCTTGGGGACCGGGGAGCTGTTTTTT. Translating gives CASRLGLGTGELFF.

The rearrangement links TRBV18 to TRBJ2-5; TRBD2 agrees at 10 bases. The V gene's germline CDR1 is KGHSH and CDR2 LQKENI. This CDR3 region has 15 residues. J was trimmed by 5 bases and V by 6 bases; bases with no gene match: 9. The DNA for the CDR3 is TGTGCCAGCTCTTCCAAGCGGGAGGGCCAGGAGACCCAGTACTTC. Translated, it gives CASSSKREGQETQYF.